These 15 T cell receptor beta chains originate from one sample sequenced in a study of T cell responses to AZD1222 COVID-19 vaccine. The method was immunoSEQ multiplex PCR; TCRdb's version includes in-frame clones alone and lacks a portion of them. The sample has approximately 43,000 clones, about 87% seen once. This material consisted of peripheral blood, taken 28 days after the second AZD1222 dose. The receptors stem from an adult who received the AZD1222 COVID-19 vaccine.

The chain recombines TRBV5-1 with TRBJ1-2; D unclear. Trimming took off 0 bases at V and 0 bases at J, with 6 bases between the two ends. Germline loops: CDR1 SGHRS, CDR2 YFSETQ. The CDR3 sequence is 14 residues long. The CDR3 protein is CASSLANPNYGYTF. The CDR3 region has the DNA TGCGCCAGCAGCTTGGCTAATCCTAACTATGGCTACACCTTC. The variable domain in full, completed from reference TRBV5-1 and TRBJ1-2, reads KAGVTQTPRYLIKTRGQQVTLSCSPISGHRSVSWYQQTPGQGLQFLFEYFSETQRNKGNFPGRFSGRQFSNSRSEMNVSTLELGDSALYLCASSLANPNYGYTFGSGTRLTVV.

This clone was recorded only once. The V gene is TRBV6-5, the J gene TRBJ1-1; D remains ambiguous. Between the trimmed V and J ends, which lost 8 bases and 1 base, there was a span of 11 bases. This CDR3 is built from 13 residues. Looked up from germline, CDR1 is MNHEY and CDR2 is SVGAGI. As DNA, the CDR3 is TGTGCCAGCTCGGTCCAGTGGAACACTGAAGCTTTCTTT. It codes for CASSVQWNTEAFF.

V usage is TRBV29-1 and J usage is TRBJ1-1; tentatively, D is TRBD1 (5 bases). Deletions cut 5 bases from V and 4 bases from J, with 8 bases between. Germline lookup yields CDR1 SQVTM and CDR2 ANQGSEA. This CDR3 is 11 amino acids long. The CDR3: CSVNGGTEAFF. The CDR3 region has the DNA TGCAGCGTTAACGGGGGCACTGAAGCTTTCTTT.

V gene TRBV5-4 combines with J gene TRBJ2-5, with 16 bases that match TRBD2. Germline lookup yields CDR1 SGHNT and CDR2 YYREEE (reference sequence). V was pared by 4 bases and J by 6 bases, with 9 bases of the junction left unmatched. The CDR3 has 17 residues. The CDR3 is CASSPGTSGGAGKTQYF. In nucleotides, the CDR3 is TGTGCCAGCAGCCCAGGGACTAGCGGGGGGGCCGGTAAGACCCAGTACTTC.

The rearrangement uses TRBV30 and TRBJ1-2; D perhaps matches TRBD1 (5 bases). Per the germline V gene, CDR1 is GTSNPN and CDR2 is SVGIG (reference sequence). This CDR3 contains 12 residues. V lost 5 bases, J lost 7 bases, and 14 bases lay in between. The CDR3 loop is CAWVRARAGYTF. The CDR3 DNA reads as TGTGCCTGGGTCCGGGCCAGGGCTGGCTACACCTTC.

This chain uses TRBV13 with TRBJ2-7; D may be TRBD1 (6 bases). CDR1 PRHDT and CDR2 FYEKMQ come from the germline V gene (reference sequence). V was clipped by 5 bases and J by 5 bases, with 10 bases between them. This CDR3 is 12 amino acids long. The chain's CDR3 is CASSRTGNEQYF. DNA for the CDR3: TGTGCCAGCAGCCGAACAGGGAACGAGCAGTACTTC.

CDR3 protein: CSVGTGGTEAFF. In DNA form, the CDR3 reads TGCAGCGTCGGGACAGGGGGGACTGAAGCTTTCTTT. This rearrangement joins TRBV29-1 to TRBJ1-1, with 11 nucleotides matching TRBD1. The CDR3 has 12 residues. CDR1 and CDR2 (germline): SQVTM, ANQGSEA. Germline trimming cut 6 bases from V and 5 bases from J; bases unmatched to any gene: 2.

The J gene is TRBJ2-6, the V gene TRBV11-3, with TRBD1 as a possible D gene (5 bases). Trimming removed 2 bases at V and 0 bases at J, with 14 bases between. CDR3 size: 18 residues. Germline assignment: CDR1 SGHNT and CDR2 YENEEA. The CDR3 sequence: CASSLPGIPLSGANVLTF. For the CDR3, the DNA is TGTGCCAGCAGCTTACCAGGGATTCCCCTCTCTGGGGCCAACGTCCTGACTTTC.

This clone was counted a few times. V usage is TRBV9 and J usage is TRBJ1-2; D may be TRBD1 (5 bases). Germline CDR1 is SGDLS and CDR2 is YYNGEE. The CDR3 has 15 amino acids. V was clipped by 1 base and J by 8 bases, with 18 bases between them. The CDR3 DNA follows: TGTGCCAGCAGCGTAAGTGGGACGGCCATCAGCGGCTACACCTTC. Protein product: CASSVSGTAISGYTF.

This chain joins TRBV9 and TRBJ2-7; D remains unclear. There are 14 residues in the CDR3. V lost 2 bases, J lost 0 bases, and 9 bases lay in between. Germline V gene sequence: CDR1 SGDLS, CDR2 YYNGEE. The CDR3: CASSVDLGSYEQYF. The DNA of the CDR3 is TGTGCCAGCAGCGTCGACCTCGGCTCCTACGAGCAGTACTTC.

The count of this clone is one. The V gene is TRBV5-6, the J gene TRBJ1-3, with D unresolved. V was cut by 1 base and J by 0 bases, with 5 bases left in between. The CDR3 runs to 14 residues. Germline CDR1 reads SGHDT; CDR2 reads YYEEEE. CDR3 in DNA: TGTGCCAGCAGCTTGCGAGGCTCTGGAAACACCATATATTTT. Its translation: CASSLRGSGNTIYF.

The chain recombines TRBV7-3 with TRBJ1-3; a weak D match, TRBD1 (5 bases). Germline V gene sequence: CDR1 SGHTA, CDR2 FQGTGA. The V end lost 5 bases, the J end lost 0 bases, and 23 bases lay between the germline ends. The CDR3 consists of 19 residues. The CDR3 DNA sequence: TGTGCCAGCAGCCGCCTCCGGCTCGAGACAGCAAGCTCTGGAAACACCATATATTTT. It codes for CASSRLRLETASSGNTIYF.

This sequence joins TRBV6-5 and TRBJ2-1, with no clear D. The CDR3 sequence is 12 residues long. The germline CDR1 and CDR2 sequences are MNHEY and SVGAGI. With 4 bases removed from V and 9 bases from J, the gap between germline ends came to 10 bases. The CDR3 sequence is CASSSLFSEQFF. CDR3 DNA sequence: TGTGCCAGCAGTTCTCTGTTCAGTGAGCAGTTCTTC.

V usage is TRBV6-2 or TRBV6-3 and J usage is TRBJ2-1; a weak D match, TRBD2 (5 bases). Trimming removed 5 bases at V and 5 bases at J, with 7 bases between. Per germline, CDR1 MNHEY and CDR2 SVGEGT. This CDR3 has 12 residues. CDR3 amino acids: CASSTRDNEQFF. The CDR3 DNA sequence: TGTGCCAGCAGTACGAGGGACAATGAGCAGTTCTTC.

This chain joins TRBV7-9 and TRBJ1-5; D ambiguous. The CDR3 has 13 amino acids. V was trimmed by 11 bases and J by 2 bases, leaving 13 bases between them. Germline CDR1 is SEHNR and CDR2 is FQNEAQ (reference sequence). CDR3 nucleotides: TGTGCCTCCCCCCGACATGGCAATCAGCCCCAGCATTTT. Its protein product is CASPRHGNQPQHF.